The 22 T cell receptor beta chains given below trace back to one sample, sequenced in a study of Graves' ophthalmopathy and Graves' hyperthyroidism. The sequenced template was RNA, covering the TCR beta CDR3 region. HTBI primers served in a first-round RT-PCR, which a second-round multiplex PCR followed. TCRdb itself ran the multiplex PCR reads through MiXCR, one entry per CDR3 protein. This sample has about 170,000 distinct CDR3 sequences, with 30% to 45% found just once. Source material: peripheral blood. These receptors were taken from a woman between 40 and 50 years old with Graves' ophthalmopathy.

This clonotype was counted many times. The chain combines TRBV6-2 or TRBV6-3 with TRBJ1-1; D might be TRBD1 (5 bases). CDR3 length: 15 residues. Trimming pared 2 bases from V and 0 bases from J, leaving 10 bases between. Germline V gene sequence: CDR1 MNHEY, CDR2 SVGEGT. In nucleotides, the CDR3 is TGTGCCAGCAGTTACGACAGCCGGGTGAACACTGAAGCTTTCTTT. Translated: CASSYDSRVNTEAFF.

This chain joins TRBV6-1 and TRBJ1-2; weak D call: TRBD1 (6 bases). V gave up 5 bases and J gave up 8 bases, with 12 bases separating them. The germline V gene has CDR1 MNHNS and CDR2 SASEGT. The length of the CDR3 is 12 residues. CDR3 loop: CASSPQGSGYTF. The CDR3 nucleotides read TGTGCCAGCAGTCCCCAGGGGTCCGGCTACACCTTC.

This clonotype was picked up many times. The chain couples TRBV6-1 to TRBJ2-7; possible D gene TRBD1, 8 bases. The CDR3 has 14 amino acids. Germline CDR1 is MNHNS and CDR2 is SASEGT. With 4 bases removed from V and 3 bases from J, the gap between germline ends came to 13 bases. The CDR3 protein is CASSGQGRVYEQYF. The DNA for the CDR3 is TGTGCCAGCAGTGGACAGGGGAGGGTCTACGAGCAGTACTTC.

This clonotype was observed many times. The genes are TRBV2 and TRBJ1-5, with D uncertain. The CDR3 runs to 15 residues. V dropped 3 bases and J dropped 1 base, with 10 bases sitting between them. The V gene's germline CDR1 is SNHLY and CDR2 FYNNEI. The CDR3 sequence: CASSDRESSNQPQHF. CDR3 DNA: TGTGCCAGCAGTGATAGAGAATCAAGCAATCAGCCCCAGCATTTT. Using reference TRBV2 and TRBJ1-5 for the parts outside the CDR3, the full variable domain is EPEVTQTPSHQVTQMGQEVILRCVPISNHLYFYWYRQILGQKVEFLVSFYNNEISEKSEIFDDQFSVERPDGSNFTLKIRSTKLEDSAMYFCASSDRESSNQPQHFGDGTRLSIL.

This clonotype was recorded at least ten times. The J gene is TRBJ2-2, the V gene TRBV25-1, with a weak D call TRBD1 (5 bases). The V gene lost 3 bases and the J gene lost 6 bases, with 14 bases spanning the gap. This CDR3 is built from 15 residues. Germline V gene data show CDR1 as MGHDK and CDR2 as SYGVNS. This CDR3 reads CASSEAYVGAGELFF. The CDR3 DNA reads as TGTGCCAGCAGTGAGGCTTACGTAGGGGCCGGGGAGCTGTTTTTT.

The J gene is TRBJ1-2, the V gene TRBV2; tentatively, D is TRBD1 (5 bases). V shed 3 bases and J shed 8 bases, with 19 bases lying between them. The CDR3 covers 15 residues. The germline CDR1 and CDR2 sequences are SNHLY and FYNNEI. The CDR3 coding sequence is TGTGCCAGCAGTGATTTCGGCAGGGATAATGCGGGCTACACCTTC. It specifies CASSDFGRDNAGYTF.

This clonotype has a count of ten or more. V and J are TRBV7-2 and TRBJ2-7, with 8 bases fitting TRBD2. This CDR3 contains 15 residues. CDR1 and CDR2 (germline): SGHTA, FQGNSA. V trimming: 0 bases; J trimming: 3 bases; junction bases outside the gene matches: 4. CDR3: CASSLARGGGYEQYF. CDR3 DNA sequence: TGTGCCAGCAGCTTAGCACGGGGGGGCGGCTACGAGCAGTACTTC.

This clonotype was observed at least ten times. The J gene is TRBJ2-7, the V gene TRBV27, with D maybe TRBD2 (6 bases). Trimming left V 7 bases short and J 8 bases short, with 24 bases between. Germline loops: CDR1 MNHEY, CDR2 SMNVEV (reference sequence). The CDR3 is 15 amino acids. CDR3 sequence (DNA): TGTGCCAGCACCGAAATAGGGACGGGGGACGGGAAGCAGTACTTC. Translation: CASTEIGTGDGKQYF.

The J gene is TRBJ2-7, the V gene TRBV6-2 or TRBV6-3; D may be TRBD2 (6 bases). V was cut by 4 bases and J by 3 bases, with 10 bases left in between. Germline-derived CDR1 and CDR2 are MNHEY and SVGEGT. This CDR3 contains 13 residues. The CDR3 DNA reads as TGTGCCAGCAGTTGGGACTCCCGCTACGAGCAGTACTTC. Protein product: CASSWDSRYEQYF.

This clonotype was recorded at least ten times. The chain has TRBV12-3 or TRBV12-4 and TRBJ2-7, with 16 bases that match TRBD2. Trimming took 5 bases from V and 4 from J; bases not matched to a gene: 8. The CDR3 totals 17 residues. The CDR3 region is CASSPGTSGRASYEQYF. The CDR3 nucleotides are TGTGCCAGCAGTCCTGGGACTAGCGGGAGGGCCTCGTACGAGCAGTACTTC.

This clonotype was seen at least ten times. The gene calls are TRBV12-3 or TRBV12-4 and TRBJ1-1, with D unclear. V gave up 7 bases and J gave up 4 bases, with 13 bases separating them. The CDR3 loop spans 13 amino acids. CDR3: CASTQTLSTEAFF. CDR3 DNA sequence: TGTGCCAGCACCCAAACCCTGAGCACTGAAGCTTTCTTT.

This clonotype was recorded a few times. The rearrangement links TRBV6-1 to TRBJ2-7; TRBD2 matches 11 bases. The CDR3 has 15 amino acids. J lost 0 bases, V lost 6 bases, and 4 bases had no gene match. CDR1 MNHNS and CDR2 SASEGT come from the germline V gene. The CDR3 protein is CASSGLAGSSYEQYF. Written as DNA, the CDR3 is TGTGCCAGCAGCGGACTAGCGGGTTCCTCCTACGAGCAGTACTTC.

This clonotype was picked up many times. V usage is TRBV18 and J usage is TRBJ2-7; 8 bases agree with TRBD1. V lost 5 bases, J lost 5 bases, and 2 bases stayed unmatched. Germline V gene lookup returns CDR1 KGHSH and CDR2 LQKENI. This CDR3 spans 12 amino acids. The CDR3: CASSDRGNEQYF. The DNA of the CDR3 is TGTGCCAGCTCAGACAGGGGAAACGAGCAGTACTTC.

The chain combines TRBV19 with TRBJ1-1; D is uncertain. The CDR3 is 12 amino acids. V lost 7 bases, J lost 1 base, and 7 bases lay in between. Looked up from germline, CDR1 is LNHDA and CDR2 is SQIVND (reference sequence). CDR3 loop: CASTWGNTEAFF. DNA for the CDR3: TGTGCCAGTACTTGGGGGAACACTGAAGCTTTCTTT.

This clonotype has a count of ten or more. The CDR3 DNA follows: TGTGCCAGCAGTGGTCCCGGGGGGATGGAAGTGACCCAGTACTTC. Encoded protein: CASSGPGGMEVTQYF. V gene TRBV2 combines with J gene TRBJ2-5; 7 bases fit TRBD2. The CDR3 runs 15 residues. Germline trimming cut 4 bases from V and 7 bases from J; bases unmatched to any gene: 12. The germline gives CDR1 SNHLY, CDR2 FYNNEI.

The V call is TRBV7-2, the J call TRBJ1-2; D is ambiguous. The CDR3 is made up of 14 amino acids. V was trimmed by 1 base and J by 4 bases, leaving 10 bases between them. Germline V gives CDR1 SGHTA, CDR2 FQGNSA. The CDR3 is CASSLGWQGYGYTF. The CDR3 DNA reads as TGTGCCAGCAGCTTAGGGTGGCAAGGCTATGGCTACACCTTC.

This clonotype has a count of ten or more. The V gene is TRBV12-3 or TRBV12-4, the J gene TRBJ1-1; the D is unclear. With 3 bases removed from V and 6 bases from J, the gap between germline ends came to 14 bases. The CDR3 totals 14 residues. The CDR3 sequence is CASSLDGSYSEAFF. In DNA form, the CDR3 reads TGTGCCAGCAGTTTGGATGGATCCTATTCTGAAGCTTTCTTT.

This clonotype was seen ten or more times. The chain recombines TRBV11-2 with TRBJ1-2; D may be TRBD1 (5 bases). V was shortened by 1 base and J by 4 bases, with 13 bases between the two germline ends. CDR1 and CDR2 (germline): SGHAT, FQNNGV. The CDR3 loop spans 15 amino acids. In DNA form, the CDR3 reads TGTGCCAGCAGCTTAGGTGGGGCAGGCGGCTATGGCTACACCTTC. Protein product: CASSLGGAGGYGYTF.

Many counts were recorded for this clonotype. The chain employs TRBV19 and TRBJ1-2; D ambiguous. V lost 7 bases and J lost 4, with 16 bases in between. Germline V gene data show CDR1 as LNHDA and CDR2 as SQIVND (reference sequence). The CDR3 has 14 residues. The CDR3 coding sequence is TGTGCCAGTACCCTGGCCCCAAAACTCTATGGCTACACCTTC. This sequence encodes CASTLAPKLYGYTF.

This chain links TRBV11-1 with TRBJ2-2, with 8 bases lining up with TRBD2. Germline values: CDR1 SGHAT, CDR2 FQDESV (reference sequence). J gave up 3 bases and V 5 bases, and 8 bases lay outside the gene matches. The CDR3 runs to 16 residues. CDR3 sequence (DNA): TGTGCCAGCAGCACAGCGGGAGTAACGTACACCGGGGAGCTGTTTTTT. Its translation: CASSTAGVTYTGELFF.

Remarks on this clonotype: Its ends do not fully match the called genes, so a read error is possible. This chain links TRBV7-2 with TRBJ2-5, with 7 bases that match TRBD1. Looked up from germline, CDR1 is SGHTA and CDR2 is FQGNSA. The CDR3 contains 16 residues. The CDR3 DNA sequence: TGTGCCAGCAGTTTAGTCACGAAGACAGGGACAGAGACCCAGTACTTC. It specifies CASSLVTKTGTETQYF.

At least ten counts were recorded for this clonotype. This chain joins TRBV11-2 and TRBJ1-1; D is unresolved. The CDR3 consists of 14 residues. V lost 1 base and J lost 3, with 9 bases in between. Germline V gene lookup returns CDR1 SGHAT and CDR2 FQNNGV. In DNA, the CDR3 is TGTGCCAGCAGCTTAGTCCCTCTGGACACTGAAGCTTTCTTT. Amino acid sequence: CASSLVPLDTEAFF.